This record concerns one TCR beta chain sequence. The PCR contained 60 Vbeta and 13 Jbeta primers. Assay: immunoSEQ multiplex PCR; the TCRdb copy retains only in-frame clones and omits some. The sample shows 140,000 or so clones, about 70% of them seen only once. These data come from a study of cytomegalovirus exposure and HLA in healthy donors. Germline lookup yields CDR1 SGHAT and CDR2 FQNNGV. The CDR3 covers 15 residues. V was clipped by 5 bases and J by 3 bases; unmatched bases: 7. This receptor was taken from a man in his 60s in good health and CMV-seronegative. Sequencing was carried out using PBMCs. The chain couples TRBV11-2 to TRBJ2-3, with 8 bases aligning to TRBD1. The CDR3 spells CASSRDRGGTDTQYF. DNA for the CDR3: TGTGCCAGCAGCCGTGACAGGGGTGGGACAGATACGCAGTATTTT.